A single sample is the source of the 18 T cell receptor beta chains below, sequenced in a study of shared clonotypes between healthy human individuals. The data were produced by immunoSEQ multiplex PCR, yet TCRdb's version contains in-frame clones alone and is incomplete. In the table there are around 2.1 million clones, about 94% of which are singletons. Sequencing was done on a sample of naive CD4+ T cells sorted from blood. The subset is: CD45RA+ positively selected. The receptors were gathered from a man younger than 35 in good health.

J is TRBJ1-4 and V is TRBV5-5; 10 bases are a match to TRBD1. This CDR3 contains 16 residues. V trimming: 4 bases; J trimming: 1 base; junction bases outside the gene matches: 4. Germline loops: CDR1 SGHKS, CDR2 YYEKEE (reference sequence). The CDR3: CASSPRTGGTNEKLFF. In nucleotides, the CDR3 is TGTGCCAGCAGCCCTCGGACAGGGGGAACTAATGAAAAACTGTTTTTT.

The V call is TRBV9, the J call TRBJ2-1; TRBD2 aligns across 7 bases. V lost 1 base, J lost 2 bases, and 3 bases stayed unmatched. This CDR3 has 15 amino acids. CDR1 is SGDLS, CDR2 YYNGEE, per germline. The DNA for the CDR3 is TGTGCCAGCAGCGTAATGGCGGGAGCCTACAATGAGCAGTTCTTC. Translation gives CASSVMAGAYNEQFF.

This chain uses TRBV19 with TRBJ2-7, with D possibly called TRBD1 or TRBD2 (5 bases each). The germline CDR1 and CDR2 sequences are LNHDA and SQIVND (reference sequence). The germline V and J ends were trimmed by 5 bases and 5 bases, with 10 bases remaining between them. The CDR3 has 12 amino acids. CDR3 sequence: CASSGGWDEQYF. The CDR3 region has the DNA TGTGCCAGTAGTGGGGGATGGGACGAGCAGTACTTC.

The chain couples TRBV5-1 to TRBJ2-2; D possibly corresponds to TRBD1 (5 bases). This CDR3 has 15 residues. Germline CDR1 and CDR2: SGHRS and YFSETQ. The V end lost 7 bases, the J end lost 1 base, and 14 bases lay between the germline ends. The CDR3 coding sequence is TGCGCCAGCCTCCCCGACAGCCGGAACACCGGGGAGCTGTTTTTT. Translated: CASLPDSRNTGELFF. The whole variable domain, filled in from reference TRBV5-1 and TRBJ2-2, reads KAGVTQTPRYLIKTRGQQVTLSCSPISGHRSVSWYQQTPGQGLQFLFEYFSETQRNKGNFPGRFSGRQFSNSRSEMNVSTLELGDSALYLCASLPDSRNTGELFFGEGSRLTVL.

This chain joins TRBV23-1 and TRBJ2-3; TRBD1 matches at 7 bases. TRBV23-1 falls under the ORF class, with uncertain function. The CDR3 length is 17 residues. The V gene end was trimmed by 2 bases and the J gene end by 6 bases; junction bases not matched to a gene: 14. DNA for the CDR3: TGCGCCAGCAGTCAACGAGGGGGCGACCAATTAAGGGATACGCAGTATTTT. Translating it yields CASSQRGGDQLRDTQYF.

The rearrangement links TRBV11-2 to TRBJ1-6, with D possibly matching TRBD1 (5 bases). CDR3 size: 17 residues. The V gene lost 0 bases and the J gene lost 6 bases, with 15 bases spanning the gap. Germline V gene sequence: CDR1 SGHAT, CDR2 FQNNGV. The CDR3 nucleotides read TGTGCCAGCAGCTTAGATCTCAGCGGACACACTAATTCACCCCTCCACTTT. Protein sequence: CASSLDLSGHTNSPLHF.

The rearrangement joins TRBV27 to TRBJ2-2; 7 nucleotides match TRBD2. The CDR3 runs 16 residues. The J segment lost 2 bases and the V segment lost 2 bases, leaving 5 bases of the junction unmatched. Germline-derived CDR1 and CDR2 are MNHEY and SMNVEV (reference sequence). CDR3 coding DNA: TGTGCCAGCAGTTTAGTCGGCGGGAGCAACACCGGGGAGCTGTTTTTT. Amino acids: CASSLVGGSNTGELFF.

About this clone: This sample also contains other DNA sequences that code for the same CDR3. The chain links TRBV30 to TRBJ1-2; 7 bases line up with TRBD1. J was trimmed by 8 bases and V by 0 bases; bases with no gene match: 6. CDR3 length: 13 residues. Per the germline V gene, CDR1 is GTSNPN and CDR2 is SVGIG (reference sequence). CDR3 in DNA: TGTGCCTGGAGTGTACGGCAGGGGGGCGGCTACACCTTC. Translated: CAWSVRQGGGYTF. Filled out from reference TRBV30 and TRBJ1-2, the complete variable domain reads SQTIHQWPATLVQPVGSPLSLECTVEGTSNPNLYWYRQAAGRGLQLLFYSVGIGQISSEVPQNLSASRPQDRQFILSSKKLLLSDSGFYLCAWSVRQGGGYTFGSGTRLTVV.

The gene calls are TRBV30 and TRBJ1-1; TRBD1 agrees at 10 bases. The CDR3 sequence is 15 residues long. The V gene end was trimmed by 2 bases and the J gene end by 5 bases; junction bases not matched to a gene: 8. Germline CDR1 reads GTSNPN; CDR2 reads SVGIG (reference sequence). The CDR3 protein is CAWSPDRGRGTEAFF. Here the CDR3 DNA reads TGTGCCTGGAGTCCCGACAGGGGGCGCGGAACTGAAGCTTTCTTT.

The chain uses TRBV6-1 and TRBJ1-5; TRBD1 is a possible D gene (5 bases). This CDR3 comprises 16 residues. Per germline, CDR1 MNHNS and CDR2 SASEGT. With 4 bases removed from V and 4 bases from J, the gap between germline ends came to 17 bases. CDR3 in amino acids: CASSVLLNGGNQPQHF. The CDR3 DNA follows: TGTGCCAGCAGTGTCCTCCTTAACGGGGGGAATCAGCCCCAGCATTTT.

The chain is built from TRBV10-3 and TRBJ2-2; TRBD1 agrees at 8 bases. The CDR3 totals 13 residues. Unmatched junction bases numbered 2, after V lost 6 bases and J lost 5 bases. Per germline, CDR1 ENHRY and CDR2 SYGVKD. CDR3 residues: CAIRTGVTGELFF. Written as DNA, the CDR3 is TGTGCCATCAGGACAGGGGTGACCGGGGAGCTGTTTTTT.

This chain uses TRBV29-1 with TRBJ2-3; TRBD2 is a possible D gene (5 bases). Germline values: CDR1 SQVTM, CDR2 ANQGSEA. The CDR3 spans 14 residues. With 3 bases removed from V and 6 bases from J, the gap between germline ends came to 16 bases. In DNA, the CDR3 is TGCAGCGTTGAGATTAGCTGGCCGGGGGATACGCAGTATTTT. It specifies CSVEISWPGDTQYF.

The chain has TRBV5-1 and TRBJ2-5, with 13 bases matching TRBD2. Germline V CDR1 and CDR2: SGHRS, YFSETQ. V gave up 3 bases and J gave up 4 bases; unmatched junction bases: 6. This CDR3 contains 16 residues. In DNA, the CDR3 is TGCGCCAGCAGCTGGAAAAGACTAGCGGGAGGAGAGACCCAGTACTTC. It yields the protein CASSWKRLAGGETQYF.

This chain connects TRBV11-2 to TRBJ2-5; D is ambiguous. Per the germline V gene, CDR1 is SGHAT and CDR2 is FQNNGV. The CDR3 loop spans 12 amino acids. V gave up 5 bases and J gave up 5 bases, with 9 bases separating them. This CDR3 reads CASSRAQETQYF. CDR3 nucleotides: TGTGCCAGCAGCCGAGCCCAGGAGACCCAGTACTTC.

This clone showed up just once. The chain links TRBV5-1 to TRBJ2-3; D is tentatively TRBD1 or TRBD2 (5 bases each). CDR1 is SGHRS and CDR2 is YFSETQ in the germline V gene. The CDR3 consists of 14 residues. V was pared by 0 bases and J by 4 bases, with 9 bases between. In DNA, the CDR3 is TGCGCCAGCAGCTTGGGAGGGGCGGCAGATACGCAGTATTTT. Its protein is CASSLGGAADTQYF.

The rearrangement uses TRBV5-6 and TRBJ1-2; no firm D call. CDR3 length: 14 amino acids. V lost 1 base to trimming and J lost 4 bases, with 11 bases between them. Germline loops: CDR1 SGHDT, CDR2 YYEEEE. CDR3 loop: CASSLRRSAYGYTF. CDR3 bases: TGTGCCAGCAGCTTGAGAAGGTCAGCCTATGGCTACACCTTC. The complete variable domain, with remaining parts taken from reference TRBV5-6 and TRBJ1-2, reads DAGVTQSPTHLIKTRGQQVTLRCSPKSGHDTVSWYQQALGQGPQFIFQYYEEEERQRGNFPDRFSGHQFPNYSSELNVNALLLGDSALYLCASSLRRSAYGYTFGSGTRLTVV.

The genes are TRBV7-9 and TRBJ2-5, with D possibly TRBD2 on 5 matching bases. The length of the CDR3 is 14 residues. Looked up from germline, CDR1 is SEHNR and CDR2 is FQNEAQ (reference sequence). V lost 7 bases to trimming and J lost 5 bases, with 17 bases between them. This chain's CDR3 is CASNSRLATETQYF. In DNA, the CDR3 is TGTGCCAGCAACTCAAGGCTAGCAACGGAGACCCAGTACTTC.

This chain connects TRBV9 to TRBJ1-6, with 7 bases aligning to TRBD1. The V and J ends lost 3 bases and 3 bases, in that order; junction bases with no gene match: 3. CDR1 and CDR2 (germline): SGDLS, YYNGEE. The CDR3 spans 15 residues. DNA of the CDR3: TGTGCCAGCAGCGGCCGGACAGGCTATAATTCACCCCTCCACTTT. Translating it yields CASSGRTGYNSPLHF. The full variable domain, its missing parts supplied by reference TRBV9 and TRBJ1-6, is DSGVTQTPKHLITATGQRVTLRCSPRSGDLSVYWYQQSLDQGLQFLIQYYNGEERAKGNILERFSAQQFPDLHSELNLSSLELGDSALYFCASSGRTGYNSPLHFGNGTRLTVT.